These 8 T cell receptor beta chains were all obtained from the same sample, sequenced in a study of T cell responses to AZD1222 COVID-19 vaccine. The data were produced by immunoSEQ multiplex PCR, yet TCRdb's version contains in-frame clones alone and is incomplete. Altogether roughly 100,000 clones are present, about 89% being singletons, with the ten largest covering under 20%. The input for sequencing was peripheral blood, taken on day 0 of AZD1222 vaccination. The receptors were gathered from an adult in good health.

The V and J genes are TRBV5-5 and TRBJ1-5; D uncertain. V shed 1 base and J shed 0 bases, with 11 bases lying between them. CDR1 and CDR2 from the germline V gene are SGHKS and YYEKEE (reference sequence). The CDR3 sequence is 16 residues long. In DNA, the CDR3 is TGTGCCAGCAGCTTGATCCCTACCGGTAGCAATCAGCCCCAGCATTTT. It translates to CASSLIPTGSNQPQHF.

This clone appeared a single time. CDR3 region: CASSDPREGYTF. DNA for the CDR3: TGTGCCAGCAGCGATCCCCGGGAAGGCTACACCTTC. The chain employs TRBV6-5 and TRBJ1-2, with D uncertain. Germline CDR1 is MNHEY and CDR2 is SVGAGI. CDR3 length equals 12 residues. Trimming cost V 6 bases and J 8 bases, with 13 bases left between them.

The rearrangement links TRBV6-5 to TRBJ2-7; 7 bases fit TRBD2. V shed 6 bases and J 4 bases; nucleotides not matched to a gene: 9. From germline, CDR1 is MNHEY and CDR2 SVGAGI. The CDR3 is made up of 14 amino acids. CDR3 in amino acids: CASRGQQGGYEQYF. The CDR3 DNA is TGTGCCAGCAGGGGTCAGCAGGGAGGGTACGAGCAGTACTTC.

This sequence joins TRBV6-5 and TRBJ2-1, with a possible D match to TRBD1 (6 bases). Germline V gives CDR1 MNHEY, CDR2 SVGAGI. The CDR3 runs 15 residues. V dropped 4 bases and J dropped 4 bases, with 14 bases sitting between them. The CDR3: CASSLHTQGYNEQFF. The CDR3 bases are TGTGCCAGCAGTTTACACACACAGGGATACAATGAGCAGTTCTTC.

The rearrangement joins TRBV28 to TRBJ2-3; D may be TRBD1 or TRBD2 (5 bases each). With 2 bases removed from V and 2 bases from J, the gap between germline ends came to 11 bases. CDR1 MDHEN and CDR2 SYDVKM come from the germline V gene. This CDR3 is built from 15 residues. This chain's CDR3 is CASSLRGQYTDTQYF. CDR3 coding DNA: TGTGCCAGCAGTTTACGGGGCCAGTACACAGATACGCAGTATTTT.

J is TRBJ1-1 and V is TRBV10-2; D possibly corresponds to TRBD1 (5 bases). The V end lost 3 bases, the J end lost 8 bases, and 13 bases lay between the germline ends. Looked up from germline, CDR1 is WSHSY and CDR2 is SAAADI. The CDR3 length is 13 residues. The chain's CDR3 is CASSESRVPEAFF. Here the CDR3 DNA reads TGCGCCAGCAGTGAATCCAGGGTTCCCGAAGCTTTCTTT.

The V gene is TRBV7-8, the J gene TRBJ2-3; TRBD1 aligns across 8 bases. The J segment lost 0 bases and the V segment lost 5 bases, leaving 1 base of the junction unmatched. Germline loops: CDR1 SGHVS, CDR2 FQNEAQ. CDR3 size: 14 residues. This chain's CDR3 is CASSRDRSTDTQYF. CDR3 coding DNA: TGTGCCAGCAGCCGGGACAGGAGCACAGATACGCAGTATTTT.

V is TRBV5-1 and J is TRBJ2-5; 7 bases are shared with TRBD1. V dropped 4 bases and J dropped 0; count of bases not matched to a gene: 6. The CDR3 runs 15 residues. Germline lookup yields CDR1 SGHRS and CDR2 YFSETQ. CDR3 loop: CASSNQQGYQETQYF. The CDR3 DNA reads as TGCGCCAGCAGCAATCAACAGGGGTACCAAGAGACCCAGTACTTC.